The 7 T cell receptor beta chains below come from one sample, sequenced in a study of T cell repertoires in aging, cancer and after chemotherapy. A mixed TRB-A/B primer pool amplified rearranged TRB by multiplex touch-down PCR. TCRdb used MiXCR to reprocess the multiplex PCR reads, holding one entry per CDR3 protein. Of 3,900 or so distinct CDR3 sequences in the sample, approximately 32% are singletons; the top ten hold approximately 20%. The template was genomic DNA from peripheral blood, not RNA. Sequencing used blood. The source is a human donor with a solid tumor.

This clonotype is medium-sized by share. CDR3 nucleotide sequence: TGTGCCAGTAGTCGACTAGCGGGAGTTTACGAGCAGTACTTC. Amino acids: CASSRLAGVYEQYF. V and J are TRBV19 and TRBJ2-7; 12 bases match TRBD2. V was pared by 5 bases and J by 4 bases, with 3 bases of the junction left unmatched. This CDR3 is 14 amino acids long. CDR1 is LNHDA and CDR2 is SQIVND in the germline V gene (reference sequence).

The chain employs TRBV27 and TRBJ1-2; D perhaps matches TRBD1 (5 bases). The CDR3 runs to 14 residues. Looked up from germline, CDR1 is MNHEY and CDR2 is SMNVEV (reference sequence). V lost 2 bases and J lost 5, with 12 bases in between. Here the CDR3 reads CASSLERGRYGYTF. The CDR3, as DNA: TGTGCCAGCAGTTTAGAAAGGGGACGATATGGCTACACCTTC.

This clonotype was seen a handful of times. The J gene is TRBJ1-5, the V gene TRBV18; no reliable D call. This CDR3 is built from 15 residues. Trimming pared 1 base from V and 6 bases from J, leaving 13 bases between. The V gene's germline CDR1 is KGHSH and CDR2 LQKENI. The CDR3 spells CASSPQGVEGQPQHF. DNA for the CDR3: TGTGCCAGCTCACCACAGGGAGTTGAGGGTCAGCCCCAGCATTTT.

This clonotype showed up just a few times. The chain recombines TRBV6-6 with TRBJ1-1; D not resolved. The V end lost 5 bases, the J end lost 5 bases, and 15 bases lay between the germline ends. This CDR3 is 14 amino acids long. Germline V CDR1 and CDR2: MNHNY, SVGAGI (reference sequence). CDR3 bases: TGTGCCAGCAGTAACGGGGTACGACGGACTGAAGCTTTCTTT. This translates into CASSNGVRRTEAFF.

V and J are TRBV10-3 and TRBJ1-2; perhaps TRBD1 as D (5 bases). CDR3 length: 14 amino acids. Trimming left V 9 bases short and J 3 bases short, with 17 bases between. The germline V gene encodes CDR1 ENHRY and CDR2 SYGVKD. In DNA, the CDR3 is TGTGCCATTTTTAGAGGGGCAGGAGACTATGGCTACACCTTC. Its translation: CAIFRGAGDYGYTF.

The sample holds a few counts of this clonotype. V usage is TRBV27 and J usage is TRBJ2-7; tentative D call: TRBD1 (6 bases). CDR1 and CDR2 (germline): MNHEY, SMNVEV (reference sequence). Trimming removed 6 bases from V and 3 bases from J, with 18 bases in between. The CDR3 sequence is 15 residues long. Here the CDR3 reads CASRGPGQQYYEQYV. The CDR3 nucleotides are TGTGCCAGCAGAGGTCCCGGACAGCAATACTACGAGCAGTACGTC.

The sample holds a few counts of this clonotype. The chain links TRBV20-1 to TRBJ2-7; D gene unclear. CDR1 and CDR2 from the germline V gene are DFQATT and SNEGSKA (reference sequence). The CDR3 sequence is 13 residues long. In DNA, the CDR3 is TGCAGCGCCCCGGTTGTTGGGTCCTACGAGCAGTACTTC. Translating it yields CSAPVVGSYEQYF.